This T cell receptor beta chain originates from a study of cytotoxic CD8 clonotypes in ibrutinib-treated CLL. Study as a whole: The samples contained 255,043 productive templates on average. They also contained an average of 94,082 productive rearrangements.

This CDR3 has 12 amino acids. Trimming cost V 3 bases and J 5 bases, with 7 bases left between them. Germline CDR1 reads ENHRY; CDR2 reads SYGVKD. As regards this clone: Its antigen is still unknown.

Study outcomes and limitations: At ibrutinib response, clonality increased, and at progression it declined back toward baseline. For progressing versus sustained-remission patients, sampling times were not the same. Baseline-level clonality went beyond age-matched healthy donors and moved in step with circulating CD8+ T-cell counts.

Generated by immunoSEQ multiplex PCR, the TCRdb table keeps only in-frame clones and is missing some. The data show fewer than 35,000 clones, approximately 85% seen once. This chain connects TRBV10-3 to TRBJ2-5; D possibly corresponds to TRBD1 (5 bases). This TCR derives from a human donor with chronic lymphocytic leukemia. Sample: PBMCs, taken after 24 months of ibrutinib treatment. In nucleotides, the CDR3 is TGTGCCATCAGTGACAGGGATGAGACCCAGTACTTC. This codes for CAISDRDETQYF.